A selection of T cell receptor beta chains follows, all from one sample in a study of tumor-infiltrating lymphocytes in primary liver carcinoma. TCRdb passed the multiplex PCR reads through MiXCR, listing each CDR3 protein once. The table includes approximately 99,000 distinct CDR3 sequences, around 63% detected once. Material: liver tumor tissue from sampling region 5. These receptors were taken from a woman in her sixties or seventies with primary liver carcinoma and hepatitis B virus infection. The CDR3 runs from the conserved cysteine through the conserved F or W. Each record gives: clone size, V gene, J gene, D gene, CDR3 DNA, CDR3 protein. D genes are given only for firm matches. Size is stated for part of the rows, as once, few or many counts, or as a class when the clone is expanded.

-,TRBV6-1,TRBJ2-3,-,TGTGCCGGCAGTGATGGAGATACGCAGTATTTT,CAGSDGDTQYF
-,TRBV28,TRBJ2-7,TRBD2,TGTGTCAGCAGCCCCCCCGGGGGGAGGTGTCTACACGAGCAGTACTTC,CVSSPPGGRCLHEQYF
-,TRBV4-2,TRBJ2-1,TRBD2,TGTCCCAGCAGGCAAGAACCGGGACTAGCAGCCATGGAGCAGTTCTTC,CPSRQEPGLAAMEQFF
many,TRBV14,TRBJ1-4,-,TGTGCCAGCAGCCACTTGGGACCCCGGGCGAGGGAAAAACTGTTTTTT,CASSHLGPRAREKLFF
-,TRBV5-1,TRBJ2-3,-,TGCGCCAGCAGCATATCAGGGATTAGCACAGATACGCAGTATTTT,CASSISGISTDTQYF
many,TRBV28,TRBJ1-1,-,TGTGCCAGCAGTTTGAGAGGACGGCAGAACACTGAAGCTTTCTTT,CASSLRGRQNTEAFF
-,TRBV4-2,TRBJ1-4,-,TGTGTCAGCAGCCAAGGTTTTGGGTGGGTTGGAAAACTGTTTTTT,CVSSQGFGWVGKLFF
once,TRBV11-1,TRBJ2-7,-,TGTGCCAGCAGCTGGGATGGGACGAGGACCTATGAGCAGTACTTC,CASSWDGTRTYEQYF
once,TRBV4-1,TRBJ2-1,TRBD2,TGCGCCAGCAGCCTCGGAGTGGGTCTAGCGGGAGATGATAAGCAGTTCTTC,CASSLGVGLAGDDKQFF
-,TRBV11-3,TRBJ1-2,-,TGTGCCAGCAGCCCAACTAGAGCAGCTATACACTTC,CASSPTRAAIHF
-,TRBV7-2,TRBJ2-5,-,TGTGCCAGCAGCCCCTCGGGGGGCGAGACCCAGTACTTC,CASSPSGGETQYF
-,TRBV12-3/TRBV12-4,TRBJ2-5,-,TGTGCCAGCAGTTTGAGGGGGGACACAGAGATCCAGTACTTT,CASSLRGDTEIQYF
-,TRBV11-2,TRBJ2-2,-,TGTGCCGGCAGCCCTTATAGACGGGTCGGGGAGCTGTATTTT,CAGSPYRRVGELYF
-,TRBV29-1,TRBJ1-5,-,TGCAGTGTTGGGACCTCTTCTCATCCCCAGCATTTT,CSVGTSSHPQHF
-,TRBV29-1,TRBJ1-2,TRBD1,TGCAGCGTTCCCCCCGGGGACAGGGAGGGTGGCTACACCTTC,CSVPPGDREGGYTF
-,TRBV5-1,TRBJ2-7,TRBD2,TGCGACAGCAGTCGACTAGCGGGAGAAGGATACGAGCAGTACTTC,CDSSRLAGEGYEQYF
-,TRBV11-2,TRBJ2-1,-,TGTGCCAGCAGTTTACGACCGGGTCAGAAGTTCTACAATGAGCAGTTCTTC,CASSLRPGQKFYNEQFF
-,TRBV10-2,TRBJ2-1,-,TGCGCCAGCAGTGACGTTCGAGGAGGGCCCGATGAGCAGCTCTTC,CASSDVRGGPDEQLF
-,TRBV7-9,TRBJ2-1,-,TGTGCCAGCAGCTTAGAAGGAGGGTGTTACGATGAGCAGTTCTTC,CASSLEGGCYDEQFF
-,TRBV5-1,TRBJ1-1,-,TGCGCCAGCAGCGTAGCGGGACTCACGAACACTGAAGCTTTCTTT,CASSVAGLTNTEAFF
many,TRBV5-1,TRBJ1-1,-,TGCGCCAGCAGCCCAGGACAGATTCGGAACACTGAAGCTTTCTTT,CASSPGQIRNTEAFF
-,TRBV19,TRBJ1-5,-,TGTCCCAGTACCCGGACTGGGGGGAATGGAAGGCCCCAGCATTTT,CPSTRTGGNGRPQHF
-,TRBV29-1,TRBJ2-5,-,TGTAGCGTTGGGGAAAGGCGGGGATCAGGGACCCAGTACTTC,CSVGERRGSGTQYF
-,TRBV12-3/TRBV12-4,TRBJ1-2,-,TGTGCCTGCAGTACCCAGGGCAGGGTCGTCTATGGCTACACCTTC,CACSTQGRVVYGYTF
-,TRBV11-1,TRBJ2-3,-,TGTGCCAGCTGCACACGGACCGGGCTCGGCTCTACCACAGATACGCAGTATTTT,CASCTRTGLGSTTDTQYF
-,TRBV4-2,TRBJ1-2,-,TGTGCTTGCAGCCAAGAACAGTCCTCGAGCTATGGCTACACCTTC,CACSQEQSSSYGYTF
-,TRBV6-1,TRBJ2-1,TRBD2,TGTGTCAGCAGTACTAGCGATCCATACAATGAGCAGTTCTTC,CVSSTSDPYNEQFF
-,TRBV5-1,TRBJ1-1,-,TGCGCCAGCAGCTCAGGTTCCATAGGTTCCACTGAAGCTTTCTTT,CASSSGSIGSTEAFF
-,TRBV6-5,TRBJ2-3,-,TGTGCCAACAGTCCTAGCCCTCGTGACGGTACACAGTATTTC,CANSPSPRDGTQYF
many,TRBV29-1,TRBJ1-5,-,TGCAGCGTTGGCGGCAGGGACGCCTGTCAGCCCCAGCATTTT,CSVGGRDACQPQHF
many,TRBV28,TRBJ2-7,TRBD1,TGTGCCAGCAGCCCGACAGGGGTTTGGTTCGAGCAGTACTTC,CASSPTGVWFEQYF
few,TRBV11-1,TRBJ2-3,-,TGTGCCAGTAGCTTAAGGCAACGTACGGGAGAGTCCCACTTT,CASSLRQRTGESHF
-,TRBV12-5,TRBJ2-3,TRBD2,TGTACTAGCGGCCCAGGACTAGCGGGGGGTGCAGATACGCAGTATTTT,CTSGPGLAGGADTQYF
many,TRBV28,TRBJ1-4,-,TGTGCCAGCAGTGCGACAGTTAATGAAAAACTGTTTTTT,CASSATVNEKLFF
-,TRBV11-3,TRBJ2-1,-,TGTGCCTGCAGTGTCGGGGTCTACAATGAGCAGTTCTTC,CACSVGVYNEQFF
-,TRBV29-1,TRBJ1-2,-,TGCAGCGTTAGAATGGGGGGCGCTAACTATGGCTACACCTTC,CSVRMGGANYGYTF
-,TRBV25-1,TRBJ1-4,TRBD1,TGTGCCAACAGTTTGTCGGTAGGGGGCCCCGACGGGGGACGGGACGATAATGAAAAACTGTTTTTT,CANSLSVGGPDGGRDDNEKLFF
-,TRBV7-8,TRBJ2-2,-,TGTGCCAGCAGCTCCATCCGACGGACGAACACCGGGGAGCTGTCTTTT,CASSSIRRTNTGELSF